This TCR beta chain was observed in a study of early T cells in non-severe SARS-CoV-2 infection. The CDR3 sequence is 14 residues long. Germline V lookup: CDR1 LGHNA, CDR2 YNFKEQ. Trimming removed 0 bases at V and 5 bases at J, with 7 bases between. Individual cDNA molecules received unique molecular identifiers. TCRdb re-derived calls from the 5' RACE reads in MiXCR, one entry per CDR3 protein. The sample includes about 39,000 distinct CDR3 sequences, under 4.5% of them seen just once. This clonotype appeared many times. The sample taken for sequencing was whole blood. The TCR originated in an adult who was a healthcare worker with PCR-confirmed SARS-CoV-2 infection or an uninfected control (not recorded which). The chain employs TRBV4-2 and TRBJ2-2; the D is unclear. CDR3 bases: TGTGCCAGCAGCCAAGATGGGCAGACCGGGGAGCTGTTTTTT. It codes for CASSQDGQTGELFF.